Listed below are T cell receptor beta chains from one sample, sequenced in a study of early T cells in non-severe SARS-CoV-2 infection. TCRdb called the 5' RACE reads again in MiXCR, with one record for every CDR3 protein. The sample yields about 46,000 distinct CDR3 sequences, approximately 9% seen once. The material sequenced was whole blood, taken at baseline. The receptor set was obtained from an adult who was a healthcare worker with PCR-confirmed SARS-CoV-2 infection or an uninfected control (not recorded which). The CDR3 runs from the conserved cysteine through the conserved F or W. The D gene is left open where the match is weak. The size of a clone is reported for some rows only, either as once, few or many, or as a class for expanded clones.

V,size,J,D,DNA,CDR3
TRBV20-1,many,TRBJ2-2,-,TGCAGTGCTAGTAGGGCGGGACCGAACACCGGGGAGCTGTTTTTT,CSASRAGPNTGELFF
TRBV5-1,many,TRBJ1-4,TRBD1,TGCGCCAGCAGCTTGGGGGCCGGGACAGGTTTGGAAAAACTGTTTTTT,CASSLGAGTGLEKLFF
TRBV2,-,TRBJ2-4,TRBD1,TGTGCCAGCAGGGGGGGACAGGGTCAAAACATTCAGTACTTC,CASRGGQGQNIQYF
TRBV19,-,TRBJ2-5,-,TGTGCCAGTAGGAAAACTGGACCGGGGGAGACCCAGTACTTC,CASRKTGPGETQYF
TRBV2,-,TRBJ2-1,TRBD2,TGTGCCAGCATTTCAAGGGAGGGCCTCAATGAGCAGTTCTTC,CASISREGLNEQFF
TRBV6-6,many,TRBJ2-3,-,TGTGCCAGCAGTTACTCGCTTGAAGCAGATACGCAGTATTTT,CASSYSLEADTQYF
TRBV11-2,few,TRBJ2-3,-,TGTGCCAGCAGCTCGAGAGGTTATAGCTCCTCTGCGGATACGCAGTATTTT,CASSSRGYSSSADTQYF
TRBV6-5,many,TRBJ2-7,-,TGTGCCAGCAGTTATTCGTCCGGGGGACACGATCACTACGAGCAGTACTTC,CASSYSSGGHDHYEQYF
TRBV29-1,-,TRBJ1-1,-,TGCAGCGTACAGGCTGCCACTGAAGCTTTCTTT,CSVQAATEAFF
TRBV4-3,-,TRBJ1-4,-,TGCGCCAGCAGCCCCCGAATCGACGGTCCAAATGAAAAACTGTTTTTT,CASSPRIDGPNEKLFF
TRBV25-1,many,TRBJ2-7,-,TGTGCCAGCAGTCACCGGCGAGACGAGCAGTACTTC,CASSHRRDEQYF
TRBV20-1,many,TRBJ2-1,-,TGCAGTGCTAGAGGTCACGGTAGCTCCTACAATGAGCAGTTCTTC,CSARGHGSSYNEQFF
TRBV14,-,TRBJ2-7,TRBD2,TGTGCCAGCAGCCAAGGGGGGACTAGCTCCTACGAGCAGTACTTC,CASSQGGTSSYEQYF
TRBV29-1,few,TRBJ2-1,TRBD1,TGCAGCGTTGTAAGGGGACAGGGCCGAAATGAGCAGTTCTTC,CSVVRGQGRNEQFF
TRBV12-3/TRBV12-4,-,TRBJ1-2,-,TGTGCCAGCAGTTTATACGAAAACTATGGCTACACCTTC,CASSLYENYGYTF
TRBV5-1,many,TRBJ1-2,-,TGCGCCAGCAGTCCCGGTGACCAGGGGCACTATGGCTACACCTTC,CASSPGDQGHYGYTF
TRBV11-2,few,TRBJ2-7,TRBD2,TGTGCCAGCAGCTTGTCCGGGACTACCCCCTCATTGACCTACGAGCAGTACTTC,CASSLSGTTPSLTYEQYF
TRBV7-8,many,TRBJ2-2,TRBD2,TGTGCCAGCAGCTTATTTGTCCCCGCGGGGGGGCGGACCGGGGAGCTGTTTTTT,CASSLFVPAGGRTGELFF
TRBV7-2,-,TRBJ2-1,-,TGTGCCAGCAGCACCATCATTGCCAATGAGCAGTTCTTC,CASSTIIANEQFF
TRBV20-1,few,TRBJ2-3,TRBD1,TGCAGTGCTAGGGACAGGGCTAGCACAGATACGCAGTATTTT,CSARDRASTDTQYF
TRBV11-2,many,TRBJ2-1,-,TGTGCCAGCAGCATCGGACTTATCTCCTACAATGAGCAGTTCTTC,CASSIGLISYNEQFF
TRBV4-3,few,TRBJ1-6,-,TGCGCCAGCAGCCAGGGTGGGGATAATTCACCCCTCCACTTT,CASSQGGDNSPLHF